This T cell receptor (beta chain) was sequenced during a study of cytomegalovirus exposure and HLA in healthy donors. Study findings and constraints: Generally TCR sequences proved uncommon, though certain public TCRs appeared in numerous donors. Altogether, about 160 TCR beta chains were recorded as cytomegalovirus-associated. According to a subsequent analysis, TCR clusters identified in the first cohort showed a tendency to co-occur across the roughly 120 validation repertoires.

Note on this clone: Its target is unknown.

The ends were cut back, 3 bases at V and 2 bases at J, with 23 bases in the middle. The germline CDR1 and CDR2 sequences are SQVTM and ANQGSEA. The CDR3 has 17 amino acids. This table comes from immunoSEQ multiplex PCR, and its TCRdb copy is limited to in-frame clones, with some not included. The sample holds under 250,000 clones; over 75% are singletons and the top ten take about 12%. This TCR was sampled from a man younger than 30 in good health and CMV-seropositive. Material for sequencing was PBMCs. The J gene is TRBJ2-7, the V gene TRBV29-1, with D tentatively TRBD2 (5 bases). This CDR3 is CSVDGVEGLSSAYEQYF. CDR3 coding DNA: TGCAGCGTTGACGGGGTGGAAGGGTTGAGTTCGGCCTACGAGCAGTACTTC.